The entry below gives a single TCR beta chain sequence along with its context. Antigen specificity is unknown. This sample was taken from a study of cytomegalovirus exposure and HLA in healthy donors. Study-level points and caveats: The Asian-associated ancestry cluster reportedly had fewer N-insertions than the approximately 610-donor mean in a later analysis. About 87% or about 30% of the time was how often most TCR beta V segments were productive, according to an earlier analysis.

The primer mix had 60 Vbeta and 13 Jbeta primers. Produced via immunoSEQ multiplex PCR; TCRdb's table is partial and in-frame only. Here the sample spans 60,000 to 75,000 clones, approximately 74% being singletons. J gave up 6 bases and V 5 bases, and 16 bases lay outside the gene matches. CDR3 length: 16 amino acids. The germline gives CDR1 LGHNA, CDR2 YNFKEQ. Source material: PBMCs. This receptor was identified in a woman under 40 in good health and CMV-seropositive. The chain couples TRBV4-2 to TRBJ2-7, with TRBD2 matching over 7 bases. The CDR3 DNA sequence: TGTGCCAGCAGCGATATCGGAGGAGGGAGGGCCACCGAGCAGTACTTC. It yields the protein CASSDIGGGRATEQYF.